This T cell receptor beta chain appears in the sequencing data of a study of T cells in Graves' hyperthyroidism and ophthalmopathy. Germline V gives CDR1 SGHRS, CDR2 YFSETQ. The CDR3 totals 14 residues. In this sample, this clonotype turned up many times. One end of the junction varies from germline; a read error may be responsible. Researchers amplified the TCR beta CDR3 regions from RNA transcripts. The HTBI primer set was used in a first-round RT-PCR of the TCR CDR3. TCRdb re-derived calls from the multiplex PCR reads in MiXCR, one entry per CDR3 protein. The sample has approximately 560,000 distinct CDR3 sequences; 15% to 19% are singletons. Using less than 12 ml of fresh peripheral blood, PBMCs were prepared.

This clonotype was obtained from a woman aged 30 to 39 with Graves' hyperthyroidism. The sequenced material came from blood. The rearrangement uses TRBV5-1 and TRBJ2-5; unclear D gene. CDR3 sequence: CASSLGQSQETQYF. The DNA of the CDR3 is TGTGCCAGCAGCTTGGGTCAATCTCAAGAGACCCAGTACTTC.